The 6 T cell receptor beta chains in this list originate from one sample, sequenced in a study of cytomegalovirus exposure and HLA in healthy donors (TCRdb year 2017). Library preparation was by the immunoSEQ multiplex PCR assay. For the multiplex PCR, a mixture combining 60 forward primers for TCR Vbeta segments and 13 reverse primers for TCR Jbeta segments was used. TCRdb limited this immuneACCESS table to in-frame rearrangements with V and J called. A share of clones is missing; checked studies link under half to unresolved V genes, and the rest is unexplained. The sample profile shows 70,000 or so clones; roughly two thirds of them were found once. Together, the top ten hold around 2.7% of the sample. The sequenced sample was PBMCs. Receptors were obtained from a woman aged 45-65 years in good health and CMV-seronegative.

This sequence joins TRBV18 and TRBJ1-1; possibly TRBD1 for D (5 bases). Trimming shortened V by 4 bases and J by 0 bases, and 15 bases separated the two germline ends. Germline CDR1 KGHSH, CDR2 LQKENI. The CDR3 is 16 residues long. The CDR3 nucleotides are TGTGCCAGCTCACTCTTGGCAGGGTCAATGAACACTGAAGCTTTCTTT. Encoded protein: CASSLLAGSMNTEAFF.

The chain couples TRBV15 to TRBJ2-3; 8 bases map to TRBD2. The V segment lost 1 base and the J segment 6 bases; nucleotides outside the gene matches: 6. CDR1 LNHNV and CDR2 YYDKDF come from the germline V gene (reference sequence). CDR3 length: 15 residues. CDR3 DNA: TGTGCCACCAGCAGAGCGGCAGCGGGAGTTGATACGCAGTATTTT. Translated: CATSRAAAGVDTQYF.

CDR3 DNA: TGTGCCAGCAGTTTAGCGGTCTACAACGTCCTGACTTTC. It yields the protein CASSLAVYNVLTF. J is TRBJ2-6 and V is TRBV28, with D unresolved. Trimming left V 2 bases short and J 9 bases short, with 8 bases between. The germline V gene has CDR1 MDHEN and CDR2 SYDVKM. This CDR3 is built from 13 residues.

On this clone itself: The junction differs from germline at one of its ends, possibly a read error. CDR3 in amino acids: CASSTQGLGDYGYTF. CDR3 sequence (DNA): TGCGCTAGCAGCACCCAGGGGTTGGGAGACTATGGCTACACCTTC. The V gene is TRBV5-1, the J gene TRBJ1-2; tentative D call: TRBD1 (6 bases). Germline V lookup: CDR1 SGHRS, CDR2 YFSETQ. The CDR3 runs 15 residues.

In this sample, this clone turned up a few times. The J gene is TRBJ1-2, the V gene TRBV4-3; TRBD1 aligns across 11 bases. Germline V gene lookup returns CDR1 LGHNA and CDR2 YSLEER. Trimming cost V 1 base and J 7 bases; bases outside gene matches: 17. The CDR3 covers 19 residues. Here the CDR3 DNA reads TGCGCCAGCAGCCAAGGAGTTAGTAGGACAGGGGGCGGTTTAGCTGGCTACACCTTC. Its translation: CASSQGVSRTGGGLAGYTF.

This sequence joins TRBV7-9 and TRBJ2-3; 14 bases map to TRBD2. V dropped 5 bases and J dropped 5; count of bases not matched to a gene: 6. The CDR3 is made up of 16 amino acids. Looked up from germline, CDR1 is SEHNR and CDR2 is FQNEAQ (reference sequence). The CDR3 protein is CASSPGLAGAVDTQYF. The CDR3 DNA reads TGTGCCAGCAGCCCGGGACTAGCGGGAGCAGTAGATACGCAGTATTTT. The variable domain in full, with the rest retrieved from reference TRBV7-9 and TRBJ2-3, is DTGVSQNPRHKITKRGQNVTFRCDPISEHNRLYWYRQTLGQGPEFLTYFQNEAQLEKSRLLSDRFSAERPKGSFSTLEIQRTEQGDSAMYLCASSPGLAGAVDTQYFGPGTRLTVL.